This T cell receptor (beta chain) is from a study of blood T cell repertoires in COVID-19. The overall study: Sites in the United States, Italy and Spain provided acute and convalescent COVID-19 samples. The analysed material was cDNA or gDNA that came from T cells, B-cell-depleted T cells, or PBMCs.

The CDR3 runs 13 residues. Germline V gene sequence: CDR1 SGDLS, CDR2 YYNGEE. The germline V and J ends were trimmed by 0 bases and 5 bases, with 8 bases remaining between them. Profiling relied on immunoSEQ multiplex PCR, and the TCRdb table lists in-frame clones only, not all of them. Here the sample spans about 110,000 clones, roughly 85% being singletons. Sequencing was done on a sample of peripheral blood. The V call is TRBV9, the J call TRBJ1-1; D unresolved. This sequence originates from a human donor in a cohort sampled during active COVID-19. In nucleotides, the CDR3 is TGTGCCAGCAGCGTAGGAGTAATGACTGAAGCTTTCTTT. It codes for CASSVGVMTEAFF. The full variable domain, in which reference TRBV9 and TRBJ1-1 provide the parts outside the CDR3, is DSGVTQTPKHLITATGQRVTLRCSPRSGDLSVYWYQQSLDQGLQFLIQYYNGEERAKGNILERFSAQQFPDLHSELNLSSLELGDSALYFCASSVGVMTEAFFGQGTRLTVV.